This passage covers 20 T cell receptor beta chains from one sample sequenced in a study of T cell responses to AZD1222 COVID-19 vaccine. The repertoire was sequenced with immunoSEQ multiplex PCR; TCRdb's copy has only in-frame clones and lacks some. The sample shows about 180,000 clones, roughly nine tenths of them seen only once. The source material was peripheral blood, sampled on day 0 of AZD1222 vaccination. The origin of the receptors is an adult in good health.

Comments on this clone: This sample includes further DNA sequences coding for the same CDR3. The CDR3 here is CSVVTNEQFF. The CDR3 DNA is TGCAGCGTGGTGACCAATGAGCAGTTCTTC. The V and J genes are TRBV29-1 and TRBJ2-1; D ambiguous. Trimming removed 6 bases from V and 6 bases from J, with 6 bases in between. Per germline, CDR1 SQVTM and CDR2 ANQGSEA. The CDR3 is 10 amino acids.

J is TRBJ1-2 and V is TRBV28; perhaps TRBD1 as D (6 bases). Germline CDR1 MDHEN, CDR2 SYDVKM. V lost 5 bases to trimming and J lost 8 bases, with 15 bases between them. The CDR3 loop spans 13 amino acids. The CDR3 DNA is TGTGCCAGCAGTGGACAGATTTCAAGGGGCTACACCTTC. It encodes CASSGQISRGYTF.

The V call is TRBV7-3, the J call TRBJ2-2; D is uncertain. This CDR3 has 13 amino acids. From germline, CDR1 is SGHTA and CDR2 FQGTGA. V lost 2 bases and J 1 base, leaving 2 bases between the germline ends. The DNA for the CDR3 is TGTGCCAGCAGCTTATGGAACACCGGGGAGCTGTTTTTT. Amino acid sequence: CASSLWNTGELFF.

The chain employs TRBV6-2 or TRBV6-3 and TRBJ2-1; 12 bases line up with TRBD2. Germline CDR1 reads MNHEY; CDR2 reads SVGEGT. Trimming at V came to 2 bases and at J to 4 bases, leaving 6 bases not matched to a gene. This CDR3 spans 17 amino acids. The CDR3 loop reads CASSYKTSGRRYNEQFF. The DNA of the CDR3 is TGTGCCAGCAGTTACAAGACTAGCGGGAGAAGATACAATGAGCAGTTCTTC.

The chain is built from TRBV6-2 or TRBV6-3 and TRBJ2-7, with D maybe TRBD2 (6 bases). The CDR3 spans 15 residues. Deletions cut 0 bases from V and 2 bases from J, with 11 bases between. The germline V gene encodes CDR1 MNHEY and CDR2 SVGEGT. The CDR3 sequence is CASSYSRLETYEQYF. As DNA, the CDR3 is TGTGCCAGCAGTTACTCCAGACTAGAGACCTACGAGCAGTACTTC.

This clone was detected a few times. The identical CDR3 is also encoded by other nucleotide sequences in the sample. This chain connects TRBV7-3 to TRBJ1-6; 7 bases fit TRBD1. Trimming removed 5 bases from V and 7 bases from J; junction bases left unmatched: 5. Per the germline V gene, CDR1 is SGHTA and CDR2 is FQGTGA. CDR3 size: 14 residues. The CDR3 is CASSLGQVNSPLHF. CDR3 in DNA: TGTGCCAGCAGCCTCGGACAGGTGAATTCACCCCTCCACTTT.

J is TRBJ2-1 and V is TRBV12-3 or TRBV12-4; D possibly corresponds to TRBD1 (5 bases). CDR3 size: 13 residues. The ends were cut back, 3 bases at V and 8 bases at J, with 11 bases in the middle. CDR3 amino acids: CASSFRGNDEQFF. The DNA of the CDR3 is TGTGCCAGCAGTTTTAGGGGTAACGATGAGCAGTTCTTC.

This chain connects TRBV2 to TRBJ1-6; no definite D call. Germline V gene sequence: CDR1 SNHLY, CDR2 FYNNEI. V gave up 4 bases and J gave up 6 bases, with 10 bases separating them. The CDR3 extends over 14 amino acids. CDR3: CASSVEHSNSPLHF. CDR3 coding DNA: TGTGCCAGCAGTGTGGAACACAGTAATTCACCCCTCCACTTT. Drawing the rest from reference TRBV2 and TRBJ1-6, the complete variable domain is EPEVTQTPSHQVTQMGQEVILRCVPISNHLYFYWYRQILGQKVEFLVSFYNNEISEKSEIFDDQFSVERPDGSNFTLKIRSTKLEDSAMYFCASSVEHSNSPLHFGNGTRLTVT.

V and J are TRBV3-1 (or the pseudogene TRBV3-2) and TRBJ2-5; maybe TRBD2 (6 bases). This CDR3 comprises 17 residues. The V and J ends lost 3 bases and 4 bases respectively, with 21 bases between them. CDR1 is LGHDT and CDR2 is YNNKEL in the germline V gene (reference sequence). DNA for the CDR3: TGTGCCAGCAGCCACCCCAGGTCCTCCGGGAGAAGAGAGACCCAGTACTTC. Protein: CASSHPRSSGRRETQYF.

The rearrangement uses TRBV3-1 (or the pseudogene TRBV3-2) and TRBJ1-6; a weak D match, TRBD1 (6 bases). Germline V gene sequence: CDR1 LGHDT, CDR2 YNNKEL (reference sequence). V lost 0 bases and J 11 bases, leaving 17 bases between the germline ends. The CDR3 length is 16 residues. CDR3 DNA: TGTGCCAGCAGCCAAGAGTGGGGCAGGGGTTCGCCACCCCTCCACTTT. It translates to CASSQEWGRGSPPLHF.

V gene TRBV15 combines with J gene TRBJ2-7; TRBD1 is a possible D gene (6 bases). There are 13 residues in the CDR3. Trimming left V 3 bases short and J 5 bases short, with 11 bases between. The germline V gene has CDR1 LNHNV and CDR2 YYDKDF (reference sequence). In DNA form, the CDR3 reads TGTGCCACCAGCAGTAGAGAGGGGGACGAGCAGTACTTC. Amino acids: CATSSREGDEQYF.

This clone was counted a single time. This CDR3 reads CASSVVAGGELFF. The CDR3, as DNA: TGTGCCAGCAGCGTAGTAGCGGGCGGGGAGCTGTTTTTT. This chain joins TRBV9 and TRBJ2-2, with TRBD2 identical over 7 bases. Trimming took 0 bases from V and 7 from J; bases not matched to a gene: 0. Looked up from germline, CDR1 is SGDLS and CDR2 is YYNGEE. The CDR3 spans 13 residues.

This chain uses TRBV27 with TRBJ1-3; 8 nucleotides agree with TRBD1. The CDR3 runs 14 residues. CDR1 is MNHEY, CDR2 SMNVEV, per germline (reference sequence). Germline trimming cut 5 bases from V and 2 bases from J; bases unmatched to any gene: 2. DNA of the CDR3: TGTGCCAGCAGTACGACAGGGGCTGGAAACACCATATATTTT. Its translation is CASSTTGAGNTIYF.

This clone was observed once. J is TRBJ1-1 and V is TRBV10-2, with D uncertain. CDR1 WSHSY and CDR2 SAAADI come from the germline V gene. This CDR3 is 12 amino acids long. The ends were cut back, 0 bases at V and 4 bases at J, with 3 bases in the middle. In nucleotides, the CDR3 is TGCGCCAGCAGTGAGTCGGGCACTGAAGCTTTCTTT. Residues: CASSESGTEAFF.

V and J are TRBV27 and TRBJ2-7, with 9 bases aligning to TRBD1. The CDR3 extends over 15 amino acids. Germline V gene sequence: CDR1 MNHEY, CDR2 SMNVEV (reference sequence). J was trimmed by 4 bases and V by 3 bases; bases with no gene match: 7. The CDR3 coding sequence is TGTGCCAGCAGTTTTAGTAAGGACAGGGGATACGAGCAGTACTTC. Its protein product is CASSFSKDRGYEQYF.

The CDR3 spells CASSTGQNTEAFF. CDR3 in DNA: TGTGCCAGCAGTACGGGACAAAACACTGAAGCTTTCTTT. The chain uses TRBV11-3 and TRBJ1-1, with D possibly TRBD1 on 6 matching bases. Germline CDR1 reads SGHNT; CDR2 reads YENEEA. V was shortened by 6 bases and J by 2 bases, with 10 bases between the two germline ends. This CDR3 is built from 13 residues.

V and J are TRBV6-5 and TRBJ1-1; 8 bases line up with TRBD1. The CDR3 contains 15 residues. Germline CDR1 and CDR2: MNHEY and SVGAGI. Losses at the gene ends were 2 bases for V and 5 bases for J; bases not matched to a gene: 7. Here the CDR3 DNA reads TGTGCCAGCAGTTACGGCCGACAGGGGAAAACTGAAGCTTTCTTT. Protein product: CASSYGRQGKTEAFF.

The chain uses TRBV5-1 and TRBJ2-7, with 8 nucleotides matching TRBD2. The CDR3 sequence is 16 residues long. Germline V CDR1 and CDR2: SGHRS, YFSETQ. Unmatched junction bases numbered 5, after V lost 0 bases and J lost 0 bases. CDR3 in amino acids: CASSLGGRTSSYEQYF. As DNA, the CDR3 is TGCGCCAGCAGCTTGGGCGGGAGGACTAGCTCCTACGAGCAGTACTTC.

The rearrangement links TRBV5-1 to TRBJ1-2; no clear D. Germline V gene lookup returns CDR1 SGHRS and CDR2 YFSETQ. V lost 3 bases to trimming and J lost 0 bases, with 9 bases between them. The CDR3 covers 14 residues. The CDR3 bases are TGCGCCAGCAGCTCGTTAAGGGCTAACTATGGCTACACCTTC. This gives the protein CASSSLRANYGYTF.

V usage is TRBV5-1 and J usage is TRBJ2-1, with D perhaps given as TRBD1 or TRBD2 (6 bases each). Germline V CDR1 and CDR2: SGHRS, YFSETQ. The CDR3 has 13 amino acids. Trimming took off 4 bases at V and 6 bases at J, with 11 bases between the two ends. This CDR3 reads CASSPPGANEQFF. The CDR3 DNA is TGCGCCAGCAGCCCCCCGGGGGCCAATGAGCAGTTCTTC.